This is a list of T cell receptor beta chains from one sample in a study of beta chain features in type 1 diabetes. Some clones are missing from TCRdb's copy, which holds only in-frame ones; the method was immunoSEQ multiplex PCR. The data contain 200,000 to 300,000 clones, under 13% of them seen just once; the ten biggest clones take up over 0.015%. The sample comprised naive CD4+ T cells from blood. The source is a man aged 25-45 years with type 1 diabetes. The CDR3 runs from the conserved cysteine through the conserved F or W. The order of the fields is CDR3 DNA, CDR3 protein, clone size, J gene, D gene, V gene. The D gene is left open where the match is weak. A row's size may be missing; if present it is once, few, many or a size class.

DNA: TGTGCCAGCAGCGGCAGGGGGAAACCCTCTGGGGCCAACGTCCTGACTTTC
CDR3: CASSGRGKPSGANVLTF
size: .
J: TRBJ2-6
D: TRBD1
V: TRBV7-9

DNA: TGCGCCAGCAGCTTAGGGACAGATGAAGCTTTCTTT
CDR3: CASSLGTDEAFF
size: few
J: TRBJ1-1
D: TRBD1
V: TRBV5-1

DNA: TGTGCCAGCAGTTACGAGGGGGGGCCAGACGAGCAGTACTTC
CDR3: CASSYEGGPDEQYF
size: .
J: TRBJ2-7
D: .
V: TRBV6-6

DNA: TGTGCCTGGAGTGCCCTTCCAGGGCCCCAGCATTTT
CDR3: CAWSALPGPQHF
size: few
J: TRBJ1-5
D: .
V: TRBV30

DNA: TGCGCCAGCAGCCAAGAGGGGAGGGCTGAAGCTTTCTTT
CDR3: CASSQEGRAEAFF
size: few
J: TRBJ1-1
D: .
V: TRBV4-3

DNA: TGTGCCAGTAGTACCGGGACAGGGGGATCGAACTATGGCTACACCTTC
CDR3: CASSTGTGGSNYGYTF
size: few
J: TRBJ1-2
D: TRBD1
V: TRBV19

DNA: TGTGCCAGCAGTGAAGTCCAGGCTGTCTCCTTC
CDR3: CASSEVQAVSF
size: few
J: TRBJ1-2
D: .
V: TRBV2

DNA: TGCGCCAGCAGCCTGATCCCCGGGACAGTGAACACCGGGGAGCTGTTTTTT
CDR3: CASSLIPGTVNTGELFF
size: few
J: TRBJ2-2
D: TRBD1
V: TRBV4-1

DNA: TGTGCCAGCAGCCAATGGGTGGACTCTAGCACAGATACGCAGTATTTT
CDR3: CASSQWVDSSTDTQYF
size: .
J: TRBJ2-3
D: .
V: TRBV16

DNA: TGTGCCAGCTCACATCGAGGAGAGACCCAGTACTTC
CDR3: CASSHRGETQYF
size: few
J: TRBJ2-5
D: .
V: TRBV18

DNA: TGTGCCAGCAGCTTGGCCGCGGGGGCGAAAGTCGAGACCCAGTACTTC
CDR3: CASSLAAGAKVETQYF
size: .
J: TRBJ2-5
D: .
V: TRBV5-6

DNA: TGTGCCAGCAGTGAATTCCGGGGGGGAAGCTCCTACAATGAGCAGTTCTTC
CDR3: CASSEFRGGSSYNEQFF
size: .
J: TRBJ2-1
D: TRBD2
V: TRBV25-1

DNA: TGTGCCAGCAGCTCCGGACTAGCGGGGGGGCAAGAGACCCAGTACTTC
CDR3: CASSSGLAGGQETQYF
size: .
J: TRBJ2-5
D: TRBD2
V: TRBV5-4

DNA: TGCGCCAGCAGCTTACAGGGGGATCTGGATTCACCCCTCCACTTT
CDR3: CASSLQGDLDSPLHF
size: .
J: TRBJ1-6
D: TRBD1
V: TRBV5-1

DNA: TGTGCCAGCAGCTCAGGTCATAACACAGGGGGCTTCTATGGCTACACCTTC
CDR3: CASSSGHNTGGFYGYTF
size: .
J: TRBJ1-2
D: TRBD1
V: TRBV5-4

DNA: TGTGCCTGGTCCCTAGGAGATGGGCAGCCCCAGCATTTT
CDR3: CAWSLGDGQPQHF
size: few
J: TRBJ1-5
D: .
V: TRBV30

DNA: TGCGCCAGCAGCCAAGATATCCGGGACGAGCAGTACTTC
CDR3: CASSQDIRDEQYF
size: few
J: TRBJ2-7
D: .
V: TRBV5-8

DNA: TGCGCCAGCACTAGCGGGGGTGGGGATACGCAGTATTTT
CDR3: CASTSGGGDTQYF
size: .
J: TRBJ2-3
D: TRBD2
V: TRBV5-1

DNA: TGTGCCAGTAGTGACCCCGGAGTGTATTCTCCGTCCGGGGAGCTGTTTTTT
CDR3: CASSDPGVYSPSGELFF
size: .
J: TRBJ2-2
D: .
V: TRBV19

DNA: TGTGCCAGTAGACCCTCGACAGGGTTTAGCAATCAGCCCCAGCATTTT
CDR3: CASRPSTGFSNQPQHF
size: .
J: TRBJ1-5
D: TRBD1
V: TRBV19

DNA: TGTGCCAGCGGGACAGGCGCCTACGAGCAGTACTTC
CDR3: CASGTGAYEQYF
size: few
J: TRBJ2-7
D: TRBD1
V: TRBV28

DNA: TGTGCCAGCAGCTTCGGTGACGGGTCCGAGACCCAGTACTTC
CDR3: CASSFGDGSETQYF
size: few
J: TRBJ2-5
D: .
V: TRBV7-3

DNA: TGTGCCAGTACCCTAGGGACTAGCGGGAAGGGAAACATTCAGTACTTC
CDR3: CASTLGTSGKGNIQYF
size: .
J: TRBJ2-4
D: TRBD2
V: TRBV19

DNA: TGTGCCAGTAGTATTCCGGGATTGGATTCACCCCTCCACTTT
CDR3: CASSIPGLDSPLHF
size: .
J: TRBJ1-6
D: .
V: TRBV19

DNA: TGTGCCAGCAGTTCCACCGCCCTAAGACAGGTTCAAGAGACCCAGTACTTC
CDR3: CASSSTALRQVQETQYF
size: .
J: TRBJ2-5
D: .
V: TRBV28

DNA: TGTGCCAGCAGTTTGGACAGGGCGAAGACTGAAGCTTTCTTT
CDR3: CASSLDRAKTEAFF
size: .
J: TRBJ1-1
D: TRBD1
V: TRBV6-5

DNA: TGTGCCAGCAGCCAAGAACTTAGAGGGCGCAGTGAAAAACTGTTTTTT
CDR3: CASSQELRGRSEKLFF
size: .
J: TRBJ1-4
D: .
V: TRBV4-2

DNA: TGTGCCATCCAACAGGGTAACTCTGGAAACACCATATATTTT
CDR3: CAIQQGNSGNTIYF
size: few
J: TRBJ1-3
D: .
V: TRBV28

DNA: TGTGCCAGCAGGGTCCGGGACTCTAATTCACCCCTCCACTTT
CDR3: CASRVRDSNSPLHF
size: .
J: TRBJ1-6
D: .
V: TRBV28

DNA: TGCAGCGTTCAACAGGGTCTCAATTCACCCCTCCACTTT
CDR3: CSVQQGLNSPLHF
size: few
J: TRBJ1-6
D: .
V: TRBV29-1

DNA: TGTGCCAGCCGGGCGGGGCGGACCACAGATACGCAGTATTTT
CDR3: CASRAGRTTDTQYF
size: .
J: TRBJ2-3
D: .
V: TRBV28

DNA: TGTGCCAGCTCACCACCGGGAGGGAGTGAGCAGTACTTC
CDR3: CASSPPGGSEQYF
size: few
J: TRBJ2-7
D: TRBD2
V: TRBV18

DNA: TGTGCCAGCAGCTCATTGGGGGGGGGATACAATGAGCAGTTCTTC
CDR3: CASSSLGGGYNEQFF
size: few
J: TRBJ2-1
D: TRBD2
V: TRBV7-9

DNA: TGTGCCAGCAGTGAAGGGGGTCGGGGGGGGAATGAGCCCCAGCATTTT
CDR3: CASSEGGRGGNEPQHF
size: .
J: TRBJ1-5
D: .
V: TRBV25-1

DNA: TGCGCCAGCAGCTCAACAGGGGCTGGGGAGCAGTACTTC
CDR3: CASSSTGAGEQYF
size: .
J: TRBJ2-7
D: TRBD1
V: TRBV5-1

DNA: TGTGCCAGCAGCTTGGACAGCTCCTACAATGAGCAGTTCTTC
CDR3: CASSLDSSYNEQFF
size: few
J: TRBJ2-1
D: .
V: TRBV5-4

DNA: TGCAGCGTTGACAGGGAACGTTACACTGAAGCTTTCTTT
CDR3: CSVDRERYTEAFF
size: .
J: TRBJ1-1
D: .
V: TRBV29-1

DNA: TGTGCCAGCAGCTTACTCGGACAGGGTACCTACGAGCAGTACTTC
CDR3: CASSLLGQGTYEQYF
size: .
J: TRBJ2-7
D: TRBD1
V: TRBV7-9

DNA: TGTGCCAGCAGCTTAGTGAATGCAGATTTTTTCGAGCAGTACTTC
CDR3: CASSLVNADFFEQYF
size: .
J: TRBJ2-7
D: .
V: TRBV7-2